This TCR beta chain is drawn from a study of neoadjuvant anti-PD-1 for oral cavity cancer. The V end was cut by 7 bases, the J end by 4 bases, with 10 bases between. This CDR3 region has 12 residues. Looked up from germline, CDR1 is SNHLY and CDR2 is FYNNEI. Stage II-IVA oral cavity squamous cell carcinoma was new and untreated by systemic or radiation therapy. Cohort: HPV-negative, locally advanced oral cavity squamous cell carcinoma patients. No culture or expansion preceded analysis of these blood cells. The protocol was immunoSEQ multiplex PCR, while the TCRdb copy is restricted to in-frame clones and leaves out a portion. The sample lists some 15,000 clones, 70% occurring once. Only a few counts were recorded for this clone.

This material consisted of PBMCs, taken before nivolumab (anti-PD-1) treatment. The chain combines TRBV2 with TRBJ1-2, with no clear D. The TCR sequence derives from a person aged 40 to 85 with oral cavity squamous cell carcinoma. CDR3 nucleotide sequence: TGTGCCAGCATGCCAGGAACCTATGGCTACACCTTC. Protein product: CASMPGTYGYTF.